This TCR beta chain was identified in a study of T cell responses to AZD1222 COVID-19 vaccine. Background on the study: Doses given second, at about 4 or about 12 weeks, were pooled. Study outcomes and limitations: Reports indicate that nearly half of spike-specific TCRs are directed at unmutated variant regions. Baseline seropositives among AZD1222 recipients totaled only five to seven.

The V and J ends lost 0 bases and 4 bases, in that order; junction bases with no gene match: 9. The CDR3 is made up of 19 amino acids. CDR1 and CDR2 (germline): SNHLY, FYNNEI. This clone was observed once. Its antigen is not identified. Measured with immunoSEQ multiplex PCR; TCRdb has only the in-frame clones, and not every one. The sample holds more than 80,000 clones, over 75% seen once. This TCR came from an adult in good health. The specimen comprised peripheral blood, sampled on day 0 of AZD1222 vaccination. The chain is built from TRBV2 and TRBJ2-2; the match to TRBD2 covers 12 bases. In DNA, the CDR3 is TGTGCCAGCAGTGAAGCGGGGACTAGCGGGTGGCCGAGCACCGGGGAGCTGTTTTTT. Protein product: CASSEAGTSGWPSTGELFF.